The rows below give T cell receptor beta chains drawn from one sample of a study of blood T cell repertoires in COVID-19. Profiled with immunoSEQ multiplex PCR; TCRdb holds only in-frame clones, not every one. The sample has tens of thousands of clones; roughly 82% are singletons. Sequencing used peripheral blood. These receptors came from a woman aged 55-70 years with acute or convalescent COVID-19. CDR3s include the opening cysteine and the closing phenylalanine or tryptophan. A D gene is named only where the DNA matches it firmly. Expanded clones get a size class; other rows say once, few or many, or leave the size out.

d_gene: .; len: 15; j_gene: TRBJ1-4; v_gene: TRBV25-1; abundance: once; CDR3nt: TGTGCCAGCAGTGACAAAATGAGCTCTAATGAAAAACTGTTTTTT; CDR3aa: CASSDKMSSNEKLFF
d_gene: .; len: 12; j_gene: TRBJ1-2; v_gene: TRBV25-1; abundance: .; CDR3nt: TGTGCCAGCAGTGAATCCAGCTATGGCTACACCTTC; CDR3aa: CASSESSYGYTF
d_gene: TRBD2; len: 15; j_gene: TRBJ2-3; v_gene: TRBV5-1; abundance: .; CDR3nt: TGCGCCAGCAGCTCCGAGCGGGGGGGTATAGATACGCAGTATTTT; CDR3aa: CASSSERGGIDTQYF
d_gene: TRBD1; len: 15; j_gene: TRBJ1-4; v_gene: TRBV18; abundance: .; CDR3nt: TGTGCCAGCTCACCTACAGGGGGCAGAAATGAAAAACTGTTTTTT; CDR3aa: CASSPTGGRNEKLFF
d_gene: .; len: 13; j_gene: TRBJ2-1; v_gene: TRBV24-1; abundance: .; CDR3nt: TGTGCCACCAGTGACCCGGGGGTAAATGAGCAGTTCTTC; CDR3aa: CATSDPGVNEQFF
d_gene: .; len: 15; j_gene: TRBJ1-2; v_gene: TRBV4-3; abundance: .; CDR3nt: TGCGCCAGCAGCCTCGGTCGGGGAGAGAACTATGGCTACACCTTC; CDR3aa: CASSLGRGENYGYTF
d_gene: .; len: 13; j_gene: TRBJ2-1; v_gene: TRBV27; abundance: .; CDR3nt: TGTGCCAGCAGTCCGTGGTCGGAGGGTGAGCAGTTCTTC; CDR3aa: CASSPWSEGEQFF
d_gene: .; len: 13; j_gene: TRBJ2-2; v_gene: TRBV14; abundance: once; CDR3nt: TGTGCCAGCAGCCTTACAGGGCTCGGGGAGCTGTTTTTT; CDR3aa: CASSLTGLGELFF
d_gene: TRBD1; len: 14; j_gene: TRBJ1-1; v_gene: TRBV5-1; abundance: once; CDR3nt: TGCGCCAGCAGCTTGGGCCAGGGGGCCACTGAAGCTTTCTTT; CDR3aa: CASSLGQGATEAFF
d_gene: TRBD1; len: 13; j_gene: TRBJ1-1; v_gene: TRBV11-2; abundance: .; CDR3nt: TGTGCCAGCAGCCGGACAGGGTACCCTGAAGCTTTCTTT; CDR3aa: CASSRTGYPEAFF
d_gene: .; len: 13; j_gene: TRBJ1-2; v_gene: TRBV2; abundance: .; CDR3nt: TGTGCCAGCCTTGGCGGCAACATCTATGGCTACACCTTC; CDR3aa: CASLGGNIYGYTF
d_gene: TRBD2; len: 14; j_gene: TRBJ2-1; v_gene: TRBV5-1; abundance: .; CDR3nt: TGCGCCAGCAGCTTAGCGGGGTTAGACAATGAGCAGTTCTTC; CDR3aa: CASSLAGLDNEQFF
d_gene: .; len: 16; j_gene: TRBJ2-7; v_gene: TRBV6-1; abundance: .; CDR3nt: TGTGCCAGCAGTGAGGGTTTGTCGGCGGCTTCGGACGAGCAGTACTTC; CDR3aa: CASSEGLSAASDEQYF
d_gene: .; len: 16; j_gene: TRBJ1-1; v_gene: TRBV4-3; abundance: .; CDR3nt: TGCGCCAGCAGCCAAGCGGGGAAGGGTTGGAACACTGAAGCTTTCTTT; CDR3aa: CASSQAGKGWNTEAFF
d_gene: .; len: 16; j_gene: TRBJ1-5; v_gene: TRBV3-1/TRBV3-2; abundance: .; CDR3nt: TGTGCCAGCAGCCAAGAACCGTGGAGGGAGGGACAGCCCCAGCATTTT; CDR3aa: CASSQEPWREGQPQHF
d_gene: TRBD1; len: 16; j_gene: TRBJ1-1; v_gene: TRBV6-5; abundance: .; CDR3nt: TGTGCCAGCAGTTACTCGAACAGGGGCCGCCCTGAGGAAGCTTTCTTT; CDR3aa: CASSYSNRGRPEEAFF
d_gene: .; len: 14; j_gene: TRBJ1-1; v_gene: TRBV27; abundance: .; CDR3nt: TGTGCCAGCAGTTCCCGCAGGGGCGAGGCTGAAGCTTTCTTT; CDR3aa: CASSSRRGEAEAFF
d_gene: .; len: 16; j_gene: TRBJ2-3; v_gene: TRBV19; abundance: few; CDR3nt: TGTGCCAGTAGTCCACGAACAGGGGGGGCGGCAGATACGCAGTATTTT; CDR3aa: CASSPRTGGAADTQYF
d_gene: .; len: 13; j_gene: TRBJ2-1; v_gene: TRBV5-1; abundance: .; CDR3nt: TGCGCCAGCAGCTTGGCCTTAGGGGGTGAGCAGTTCTTC; CDR3aa: CASSLALGGEQFF
d_gene: .; len: 14; j_gene: TRBJ2-2; v_gene: TRBV4-3; abundance: .; CDR3nt: TGCGCCAGCAGCCAAGATCAGGGGACGGGGGAGCTGTTTTTT; CDR3aa: CASSQDQGTGELFF
d_gene: .; len: 13; j_gene: TRBJ2-7; v_gene: TRBV12-5; abundance: .; CDR3nt: TGTGCTAGTGGTTTGGGGCAGGCCTACGAGCAGTACTTC; CDR3aa: CASGLGQAYEQYF
d_gene: TRBD1; len: 12; j_gene: TRBJ2-7; v_gene: TRBV12-3/TRBV12-4; abundance: .; CDR3nt: TGTGCCAGCGGGACAGGGAACTACGAGCAGTACTTC; CDR3aa: CASGTGNYEQYF
d_gene: .; len: 14; j_gene: TRBJ2-7; v_gene: TRBV5-1; abundance: once; CDR3nt: TGCGCCAGCAGCCTAGACAGTACCTCCTACGAGCAGTACTTC; CDR3aa: CASSLDSTSYEQYF
d_gene: .; len: 15; j_gene: TRBJ1-1; v_gene: TRBV7-9; abundance: .; CDR3nt: TGTGCCAGCAGCTTAGCAGGGGTTGGTAACACTGAAGCTTTCTTT; CDR3aa: CASSLAGVGNTEAFF
d_gene: TRBD2; len: 15; j_gene: TRBJ2-2; v_gene: TRBV3-1/TRBV3-2; abundance: .; CDR3nt: TGTGCCAGCAGCCCGAGCGGGGCGGTCACCGGGGAGCTGTTTTTT; CDR3aa: CASSPSGAVTGELFF
d_gene: .; len: 12; j_gene: TRBJ1-1; v_gene: TRBV29-1; abundance: .; CDR3nt: TGCAGCGTTGGACACCAAGGCACTGAAGCTTTCTTT; CDR3aa: CSVGHQGTEAFF
d_gene: TRBD2; len: 13; j_gene: TRBJ2-2; v_gene: TRBV7-9; abundance: .; CDR3nt: TGTGCCAGCAAAGCTAGCGGGAGCGGGGAGCTGTTTTTT; CDR3aa: CASKASGSGELFF
d_gene: TRBD1; len: 17; j_gene: TRBJ1-5; v_gene: TRBV7-3; abundance: few; CDR3nt: TGTGCCAGCAGCCTAAGAGGGGGAAATACAGGGGATCAGCCCCAGCATTTT; CDR3aa: CASSLRGGNTGDQPQHF
d_gene: TRBD2; len: 15; j_gene: TRBJ2-1; v_gene: TRBV27; abundance: .; CDR3nt: TGTGCCAGCAGTTGGGTCGGGGGGGCAGGGTATGAGCAGTTCTTC; CDR3aa: CASSWVGGAGYEQFF
d_gene: .; len: 14; j_gene: TRBJ1-5; v_gene: TRBV5-5; abundance: .; CDR3nt: TGTGCCAGCAGCCTTCAGGGTCGAAATCAGCCCCAGCATTTT; CDR3aa: CASSLQGRNQPQHF
d_gene: .; len: 15; j_gene: TRBJ2-1; v_gene: TRBV10-2; abundance: .; CDR3nt: TGCGCCAGCAGTGAAGGAAGCGCCCCTTACAATGAGCAGTTCTTC; CDR3aa: CASSEGSAPYNEQFF
d_gene: .; len: 17; j_gene: TRBJ1-3; v_gene: TRBV7-6; abundance: once; CDR3nt: TGTGCCAGCACCCCGAGGGGGGGCGGGCAGCCTCAGGACACCATATATTTT; CDR3aa: CASTPRGGGQPQDTIYF
d_gene: TRBD1; len: 16; j_gene: TRBJ2-7; v_gene: TRBV4-3; abundance: .; CDR3nt: TGCGCCAGCAGCCAAGATGTACAGGGGGCAGTCTACGAGCAGTACTTC; CDR3aa: CASSQDVQGAVYEQYF
d_gene: .; len: 13; j_gene: TRBJ1-1; v_gene: TRBV6-6; abundance: .; CDR3nt: TGTGCCAGCAGTTACCAGTCGAACACTGAAGCTTTCTTT; CDR3aa: CASSYQSNTEAFF
d_gene: TRBD1; len: 13; j_gene: TRBJ1-1; v_gene: TRBV2; abundance: .; CDR3nt: TGTGCCAGCAGTGAACAGGGGGCTGGTGAAGCTTTCTTT; CDR3aa: CASSEQGAGEAFF
d_gene: .; len: 15; j_gene: TRBJ2-7; v_gene: TRBV4-3; abundance: .; CDR3nt: TGCGCCAGCAGCCTTGGGCAGGCCGTCCCCTACGAGCAGTACTTC; CDR3aa: CASSLGQAVPYEQYF
d_gene: .; len: 13; j_gene: TRBJ1-1; v_gene: TRBV6-5; abundance: .; CDR3nt: TGTGCCAGCAATATGGACAGGAACACTGAAGCTTTCTTT; CDR3aa: CASNMDRNTEAFF
d_gene: .; len: 16; j_gene: TRBJ2-7; v_gene: TRBV29-1; abundance: once; CDR3nt: TGCAGCGTTGAAGGGTCAGGGGTAAACTTTTCCTACGAGCAGTACTTC; CDR3aa: CSVEGSGVNFSYEQYF
d_gene: TRBD1; len: 16; j_gene: TRBJ1-6; v_gene: TRBV19; abundance: .; CDR3nt: TGTGCCAGTAGTTTCTCCTGGACAGGGCGTAATTCACCCCTCCACTTT; CDR3aa: CASSFSWTGRNSPLHF
d_gene: .; len: 14; j_gene: TRBJ2-7; v_gene: TRBV9; abundance: .; CDR3nt: TGTGCCAGCAGCGTACAGGGAAGAGGCGACGAGCAGTACTTC; CDR3aa: CASSVQGRGDEQYF
d_gene: .; len: 13; j_gene: TRBJ2-1; v_gene: TRBV12-3/TRBV12-4; abundance: .; CDR3nt: TGTGCCATCCGGGGACACCTCTACAATGAGCAGTTCTTC; CDR3aa: CAIRGHLYNEQFF
d_gene: .; len: 14; j_gene: TRBJ1-2; v_gene: TRBV3-1/TRBV3-2; abundance: .; CDR3nt: TGTGCCAGCAGCCAAAACAGGGTGGCCTATGGCTACACCTTC; CDR3aa: CASSQNRVAYGYTF
d_gene: .; len: 14; j_gene: TRBJ1-5; v_gene: TRBV7-2; abundance: .; CDR3nt: TGTGCCAGCAGCTTAGGGGAGGTCAATCAGCCCCAGCATTTT; CDR3aa: CASSLGEVNQPQHF
d_gene: TRBD1; len: 12; j_gene: TRBJ1-1; v_gene: TRBV19; abundance: .; CDR3nt: TGTGCCAGTAGAAGGGGGCTCACTGAAGCTTTCTTT; CDR3aa: CASRRGLTEAFF
d_gene: TRBD2; len: 15; j_gene: TRBJ2-7; v_gene: TRBV7-2; abundance: once; CDR3nt: TGTGCCAGCAGCTCCAGCGGGGGGGTTACCTACGAGCAGTACTTC; CDR3aa: CASSSSGGVTYEQYF
d_gene: .; len: 14; j_gene: TRBJ1-1; v_gene: TRBV30; abundance: .; CDR3nt: TGTGCCTGGAGGGACAGTTTTAGGAACACTGAAGCTTTCTTT; CDR3aa: CAWRDSFRNTEAFF
d_gene: .; len: 16; j_gene: TRBJ2-7; v_gene: TRBV21-1; abundance: .; CDR3nt: TGTGCCAGCAGCACCATACCGGGACAGGGTGCCTACGAGCAGTACTTC; CDR3aa: CASSTIPGQGAYEQYF
d_gene: TRBD1; len: 11; j_gene: TRBJ2-2; v_gene: TRBV10-1; abundance: .; CDR3nt: TGCGCCAGCGGACAGGGGGGGGAGCTGTTTTTT; CDR3aa: CASGQGGELFF
d_gene: TRBD1; len: 16; j_gene: TRBJ2-7; v_gene: TRBV30; abundance: .; CDR3nt: TGTGCCTGGAGTAGACCGGGGACAGGGAATATAGGCGAGCAGTACTTC; CDR3aa: CAWSRPGTGNIGEQYF
d_gene: TRBD1; len: 12; j_gene: TRBJ2-7; v_gene: TRBV30; abundance: .; CDR3nt: TGTGCTATCAACCCAGGGGGCTACGAGCAGTACTTC; CDR3aa: CAINPGGYEQYF
d_gene: TRBD1; len: 14; j_gene: TRBJ1-4; v_gene: TRBV6-5; abundance: .; CDR3nt: TGTGCCAGCAGCCTACAGGGGGTGGACGAAAAACTGTTTTTT; CDR3aa: CASSLQGVDEKLFF